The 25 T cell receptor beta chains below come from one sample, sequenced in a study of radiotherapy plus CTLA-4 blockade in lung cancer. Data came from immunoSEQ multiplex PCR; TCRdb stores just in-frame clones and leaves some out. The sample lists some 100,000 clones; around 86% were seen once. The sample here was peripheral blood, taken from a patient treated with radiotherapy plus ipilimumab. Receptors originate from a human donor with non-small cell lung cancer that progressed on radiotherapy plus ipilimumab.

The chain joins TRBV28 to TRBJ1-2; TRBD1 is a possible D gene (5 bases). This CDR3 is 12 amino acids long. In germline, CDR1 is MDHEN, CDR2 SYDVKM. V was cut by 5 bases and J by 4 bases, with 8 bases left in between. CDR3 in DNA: TGTGCCAGCAGTCGGGACGTCTATGGCTACACCTTC. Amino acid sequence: CASSRDVYGYTF.

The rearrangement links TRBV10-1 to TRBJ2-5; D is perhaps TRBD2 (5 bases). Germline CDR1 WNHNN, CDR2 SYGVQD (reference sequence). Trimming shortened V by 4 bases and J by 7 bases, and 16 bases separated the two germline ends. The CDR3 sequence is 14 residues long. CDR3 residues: CASSVKEEMGTQYF. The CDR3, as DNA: TGCGCCAGCAGTGTCAAGGAGGAGATGGGGACCCAGTACTTC.

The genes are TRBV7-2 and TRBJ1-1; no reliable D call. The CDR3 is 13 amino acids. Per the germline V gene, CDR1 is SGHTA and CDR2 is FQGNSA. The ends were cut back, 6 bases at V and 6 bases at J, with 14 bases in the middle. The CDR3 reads CASRLGVSAEAFF. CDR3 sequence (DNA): TGTGCCAGCAGGCTGGGAGTTTCCGCTGAAGCTTTCTTT.

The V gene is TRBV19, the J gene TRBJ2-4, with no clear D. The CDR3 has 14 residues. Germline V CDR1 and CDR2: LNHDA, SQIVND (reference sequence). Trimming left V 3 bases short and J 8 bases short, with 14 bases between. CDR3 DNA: TGTGCCAGTAGTATTTACCAGAGTGGTGACATTCAGTACTTC. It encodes CASSIYQSGDIQYF.

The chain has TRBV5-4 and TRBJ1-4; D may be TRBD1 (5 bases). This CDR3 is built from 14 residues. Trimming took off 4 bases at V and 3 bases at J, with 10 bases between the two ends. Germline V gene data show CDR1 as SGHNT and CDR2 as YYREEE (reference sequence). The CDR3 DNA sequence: TGTGCCAGCAGCCCAGGGCCCCCTAATGAAAAACTGTTTTTT. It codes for CASSPGPPNEKLFF.

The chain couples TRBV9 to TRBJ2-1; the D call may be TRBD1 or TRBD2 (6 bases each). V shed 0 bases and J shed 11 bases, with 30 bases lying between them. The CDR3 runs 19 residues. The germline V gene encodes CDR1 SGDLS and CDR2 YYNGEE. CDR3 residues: CASSVGSGRGSGSAIQQFF. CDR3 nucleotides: TGTGCCAGCAGCGTAGGTTCCGGCAGGGGATCCGGGAGCGCCATCCAGCAGTTCTTC.

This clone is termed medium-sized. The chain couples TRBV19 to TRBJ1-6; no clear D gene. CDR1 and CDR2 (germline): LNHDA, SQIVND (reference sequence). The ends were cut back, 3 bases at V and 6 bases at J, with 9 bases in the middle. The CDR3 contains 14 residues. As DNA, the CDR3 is TGTGCCAGTAGTATGATGGAAGGTAATTCACCCCTCCACTTT. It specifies CASSMMEGNSPLHF.

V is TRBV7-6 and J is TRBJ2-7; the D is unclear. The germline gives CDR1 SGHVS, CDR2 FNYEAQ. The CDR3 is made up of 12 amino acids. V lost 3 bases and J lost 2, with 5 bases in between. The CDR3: CASSFNTYEQYF. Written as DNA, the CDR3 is TGTGCCAGCAGCTTTAATACCTACGAGCAGTACTTC.

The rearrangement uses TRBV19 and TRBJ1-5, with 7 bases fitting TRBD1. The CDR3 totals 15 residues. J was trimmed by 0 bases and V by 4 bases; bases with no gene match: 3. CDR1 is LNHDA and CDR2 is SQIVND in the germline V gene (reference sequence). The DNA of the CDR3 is TGTGCCAGTAGTACGACAGGGATTAGCAATCAGCCCCAGCATTTT. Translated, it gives CASSTTGISNQPQHF.

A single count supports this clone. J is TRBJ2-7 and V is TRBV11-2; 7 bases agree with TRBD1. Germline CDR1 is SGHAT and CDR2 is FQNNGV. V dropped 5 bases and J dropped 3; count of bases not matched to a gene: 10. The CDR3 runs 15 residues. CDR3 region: CASSPRTGANYEQYF. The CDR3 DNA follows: TGTGCCAGCAGCCCCAGAACAGGGGCGAACTACGAGCAGTACTTC.

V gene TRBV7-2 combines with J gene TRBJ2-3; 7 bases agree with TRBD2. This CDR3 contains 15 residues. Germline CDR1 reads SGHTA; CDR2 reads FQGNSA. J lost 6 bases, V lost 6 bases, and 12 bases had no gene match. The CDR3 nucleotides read TGTGCCAGCAGGGTTGGCGGGGGAACAAGGGATACGCAGTATTTT. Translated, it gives CASRVGGGTRDTQYF.

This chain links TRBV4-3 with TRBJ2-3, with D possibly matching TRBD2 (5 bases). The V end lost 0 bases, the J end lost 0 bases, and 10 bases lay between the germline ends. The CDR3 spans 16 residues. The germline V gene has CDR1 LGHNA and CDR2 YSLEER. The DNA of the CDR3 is TGCGCCAGCAGCCAAGATTGGCGGGCGAGCACAGATACGCAGTATTTT. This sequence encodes CASSQDWRASTDTQYF.

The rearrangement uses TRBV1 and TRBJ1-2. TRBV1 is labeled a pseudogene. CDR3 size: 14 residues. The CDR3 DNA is TGCACCAGCAGTGGCGAGACCTCTAACTATGGCTACACCTTC. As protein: CTSSGETSNYGYTF.

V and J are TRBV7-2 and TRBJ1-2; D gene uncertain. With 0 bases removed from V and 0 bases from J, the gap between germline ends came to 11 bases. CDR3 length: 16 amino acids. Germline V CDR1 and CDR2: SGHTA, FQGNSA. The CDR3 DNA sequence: TGTGCCAGCAGCTTAGCGCTCGGGCCAACTAACTATGGCTACACCTTC. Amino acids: CASSLALGPTNYGYTF.

The CDR3 reads CASSLGGHTEAFF. As DNA, the CDR3 is TGTGCCAGCAGCCTCGGGGGACACACTGAAGCTTTCTTT. The J gene is TRBJ1-1, the V gene TRBV5-4, with a tentative D call TRBD1 (5 bases). Trimming left V 4 bases short and J 3 bases short, with 10 bases between. This CDR3 is built from 13 residues. CDR1 SGHNT and CDR2 YYREEE come from the germline V gene (reference sequence).

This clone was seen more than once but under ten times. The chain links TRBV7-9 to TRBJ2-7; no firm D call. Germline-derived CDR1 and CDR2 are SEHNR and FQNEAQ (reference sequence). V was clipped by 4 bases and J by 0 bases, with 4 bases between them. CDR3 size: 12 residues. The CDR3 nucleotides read TGTGCCAGCAGCTCCACCTCCTACGAGCAGTACTTC. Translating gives CASSSTSYEQYF.

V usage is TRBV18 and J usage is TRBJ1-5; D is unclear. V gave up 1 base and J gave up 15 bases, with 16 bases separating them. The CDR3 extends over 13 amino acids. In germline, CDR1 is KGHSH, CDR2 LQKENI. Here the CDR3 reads CASSPLETGGLHF. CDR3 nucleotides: TGTGCCAGCTCACCACTTGAGACGGGTGGGCTGCATTTT.

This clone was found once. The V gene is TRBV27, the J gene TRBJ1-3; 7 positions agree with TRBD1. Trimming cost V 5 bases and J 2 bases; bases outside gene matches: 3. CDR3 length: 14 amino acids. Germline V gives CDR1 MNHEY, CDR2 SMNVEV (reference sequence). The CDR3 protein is CASSLQGTGNTIYF. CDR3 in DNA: TGTGCCAGCAGTCTACAGGGGACTGGAAACACCATATATTTT.

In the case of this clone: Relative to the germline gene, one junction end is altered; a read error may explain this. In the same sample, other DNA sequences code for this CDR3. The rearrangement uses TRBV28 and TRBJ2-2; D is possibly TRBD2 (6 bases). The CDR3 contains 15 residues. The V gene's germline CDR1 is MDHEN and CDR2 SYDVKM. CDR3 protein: CASSSGSLNTGELFF. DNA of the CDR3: TGTGCCAGCAGTTCCGGGAGTCTGAACACCGGGGAGCTGTTCTTT.

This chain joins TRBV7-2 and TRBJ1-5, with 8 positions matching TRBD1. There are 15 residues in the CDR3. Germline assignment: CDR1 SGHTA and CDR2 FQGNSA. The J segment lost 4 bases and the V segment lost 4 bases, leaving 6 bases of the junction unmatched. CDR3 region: CASSSDRGLNQPQHF. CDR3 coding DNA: TGTGCCAGCAGCTCAGACAGGGGCCTAAATCAGCCCCAGCATTTT.

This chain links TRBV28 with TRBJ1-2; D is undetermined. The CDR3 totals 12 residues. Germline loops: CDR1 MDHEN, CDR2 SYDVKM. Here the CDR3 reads CGSWAQNYGYTF. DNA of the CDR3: TGTGGGTCTTGGGCCCAAAACTATGGCTACACCTTC.

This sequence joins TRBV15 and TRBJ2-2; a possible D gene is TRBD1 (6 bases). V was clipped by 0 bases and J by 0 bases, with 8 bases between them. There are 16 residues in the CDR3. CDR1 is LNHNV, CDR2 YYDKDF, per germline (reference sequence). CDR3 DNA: TGTGCCACCAGCAGAGACAGGGGCGCGAACACCGGGGAGCTGTTTTTT. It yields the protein CATSRDRGANTGELFF.

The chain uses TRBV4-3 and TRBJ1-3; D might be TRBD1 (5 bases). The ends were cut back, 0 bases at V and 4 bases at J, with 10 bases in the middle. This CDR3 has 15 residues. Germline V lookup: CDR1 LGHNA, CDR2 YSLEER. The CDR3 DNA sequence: TGCGCCAGCAGCCAAGAACGGCGGGGCGGAAACACCATATATTTT. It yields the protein CASSQERRGGNTIYF.

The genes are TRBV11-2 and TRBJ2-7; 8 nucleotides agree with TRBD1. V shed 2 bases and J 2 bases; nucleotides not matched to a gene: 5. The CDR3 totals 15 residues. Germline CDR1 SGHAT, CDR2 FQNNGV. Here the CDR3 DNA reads TGTGCCAGCAGCTTAATAACAGGGGGTCCCTACGAGCAGTACTTC. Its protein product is CASSLITGGPYEQYF.

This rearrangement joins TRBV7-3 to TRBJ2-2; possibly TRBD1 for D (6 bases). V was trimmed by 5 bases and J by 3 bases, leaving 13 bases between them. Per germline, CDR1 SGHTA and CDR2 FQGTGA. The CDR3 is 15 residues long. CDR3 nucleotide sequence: TGTGCCAGCAGCAACCCCAAGGGGGACACCGGGGAGCTGTTTTTT. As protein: CASSNPKGDTGELFF. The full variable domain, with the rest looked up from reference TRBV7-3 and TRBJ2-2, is GAGVSQTPSNKVTEKGKYVELRCDPISGHTALYWYRQSLGQGPEFLIYFQGTGAADDSGLPNDRFFAVRPEGSVSTLKIQRTERGDSAVYLCASSNPKGDTGELFFGEGSRLTVL.